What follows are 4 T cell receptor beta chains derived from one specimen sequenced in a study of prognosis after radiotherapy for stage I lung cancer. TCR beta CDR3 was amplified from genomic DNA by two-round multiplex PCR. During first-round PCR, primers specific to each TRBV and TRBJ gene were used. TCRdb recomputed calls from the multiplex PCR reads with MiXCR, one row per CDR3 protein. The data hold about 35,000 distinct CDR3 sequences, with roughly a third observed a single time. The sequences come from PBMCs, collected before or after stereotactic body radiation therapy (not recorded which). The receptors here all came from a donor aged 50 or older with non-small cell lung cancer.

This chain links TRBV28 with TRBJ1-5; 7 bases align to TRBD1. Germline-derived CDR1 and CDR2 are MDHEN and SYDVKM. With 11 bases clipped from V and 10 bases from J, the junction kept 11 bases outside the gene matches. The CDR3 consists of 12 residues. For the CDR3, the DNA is TGTGCCGCCCGACAGGGCGTATATCCCCAGCATTTT. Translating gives CAARQGVYPQHF.

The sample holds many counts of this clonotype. The CDR3, as DNA: TGTGCCAGCAGTTCAATACAGGGGGGGCATGGCACTGAAGCTTTCTTT. Amino acids: CASSSIQGGHGTEAFF. The chain links TRBV27 to TRBJ1-1; 8 positions match TRBD1. J lost 4 bases, V lost 4 bases, and 11 bases had no gene match. Germline CDR1 and CDR2: MNHEY and SMNVEV (reference sequence). The CDR3 length is 16 residues.

CDR3 nucleotide sequence: TGTGCCAGCAGCGAACAGGGCGGGGAGACCCAGTACTTC. Translated, it gives CASSEQGGETQYF. This sequence joins TRBV7-4 and TRBJ2-5, with D perhaps TRBD1 (6 bases). The CDR3 is made up of 13 amino acids. The V end was cut by 5 bases, the J end by 5 bases, with 12 bases between. Germline CDR1 and CDR2: SGHVT and SQSDAQ.

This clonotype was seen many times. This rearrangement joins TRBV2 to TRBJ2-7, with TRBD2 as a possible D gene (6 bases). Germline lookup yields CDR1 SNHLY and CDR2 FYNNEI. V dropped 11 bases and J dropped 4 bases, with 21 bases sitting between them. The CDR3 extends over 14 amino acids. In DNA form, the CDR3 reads TGTGCCGGGCATACGGGACTGATTCCTTACGAGCAGTACTTC. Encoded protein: CAGHTGLIPYEQYF.